This TCR beta chain is from a study of Graves' ophthalmopathy and Graves' hyperthyroidism. Germline-derived CDR1 and CDR2 are SNHLY and FYNNEI. The CDR3 covers 17 residues. V lost 3 bases and J 0 bases, leaving 12 bases between the germline ends. Researchers turned away patients with other autoimmune diseases, uncontrolled infections, pregnancy or lactation. It was from about 9.1 ml of fresh peripheral blood that the PBMCs came. Transcripts of RNA were the source for amplifying TCR beta CDR3 regions. Second-round multiplex PCR came after first-round RT-PCR with HTBI primers. Each CDR3 protein gets one entry after TCRdb re-called the multiplex PCR reads with MiXCR. The sample carries around 670,000 distinct CDR3 sequences, 35% to 50% recorded once.

Material for sequencing was peripheral blood. This rearrangement joins TRBV2 to TRBJ2-6, with D perhaps assigned TRBD1 or TRBD2 (5 bases each). This TCR was recovered from an adult man with Graves' ophthalmopathy. As DNA, the CDR3 is TGTGCCAGCAGTGAGTCTGGGGGAAACTCTGGGGCCAACGTCCTGACTTTC. Translation: CASSESGGNSGANVLTF.